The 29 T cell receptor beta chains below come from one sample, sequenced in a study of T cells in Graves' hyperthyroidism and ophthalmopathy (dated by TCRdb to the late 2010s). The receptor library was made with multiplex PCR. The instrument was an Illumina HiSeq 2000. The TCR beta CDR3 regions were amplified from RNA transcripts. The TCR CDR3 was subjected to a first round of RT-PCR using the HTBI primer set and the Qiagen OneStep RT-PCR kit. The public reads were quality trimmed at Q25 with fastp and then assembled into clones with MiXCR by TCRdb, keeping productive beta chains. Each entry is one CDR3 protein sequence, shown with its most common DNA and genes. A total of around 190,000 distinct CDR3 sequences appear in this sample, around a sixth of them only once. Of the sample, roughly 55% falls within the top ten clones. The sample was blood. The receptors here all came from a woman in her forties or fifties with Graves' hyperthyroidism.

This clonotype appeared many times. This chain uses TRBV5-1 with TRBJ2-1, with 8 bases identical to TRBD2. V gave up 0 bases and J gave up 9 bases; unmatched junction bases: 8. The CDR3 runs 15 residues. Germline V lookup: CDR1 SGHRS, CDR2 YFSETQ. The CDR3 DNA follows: TGCGCCAGCAGCTTGGAGTCCGGGGGGGGCGGTGAGCAGTTCTTC. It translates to CASSLESGGGGEQFF. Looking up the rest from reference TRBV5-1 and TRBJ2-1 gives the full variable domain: KAGVTQTPRYLIKTRGQQVTLSCSPISGHRSVSWYQQTPGQGLQFLFEYFSETQRNKGNFPGRFSGRQFSNSRSEMNVSTLELGDSALYLCASSLESGGGGEQFFGPGTRLTVL.

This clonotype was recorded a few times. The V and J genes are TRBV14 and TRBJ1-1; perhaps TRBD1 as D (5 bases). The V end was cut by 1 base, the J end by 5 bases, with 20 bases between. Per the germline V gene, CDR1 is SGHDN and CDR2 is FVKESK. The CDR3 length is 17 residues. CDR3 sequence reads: CASSQGIFRAGWTEAFF. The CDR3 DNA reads TGTGCCAGCAGCCAAGGAATATTCAGGGCAGGTTGGACTGAAGCTTTCTTT.

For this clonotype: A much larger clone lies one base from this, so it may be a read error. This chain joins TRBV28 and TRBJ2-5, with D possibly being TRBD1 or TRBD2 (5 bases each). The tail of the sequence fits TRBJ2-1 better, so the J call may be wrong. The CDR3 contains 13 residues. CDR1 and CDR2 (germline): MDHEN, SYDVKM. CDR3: CASSLMGEETQFF. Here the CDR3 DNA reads TGTGCCAGCAGTTTAATGGGGGAAGAGACCCAGTTCTTC.

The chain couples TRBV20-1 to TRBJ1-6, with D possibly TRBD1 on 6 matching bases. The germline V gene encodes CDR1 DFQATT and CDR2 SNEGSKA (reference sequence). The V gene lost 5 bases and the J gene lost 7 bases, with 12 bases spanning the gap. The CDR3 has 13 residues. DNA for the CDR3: TGCAGTGCTGAGGACAGACAGAATTCACCCCTCCACTTT. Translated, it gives CSAEDRQNSPLHF.

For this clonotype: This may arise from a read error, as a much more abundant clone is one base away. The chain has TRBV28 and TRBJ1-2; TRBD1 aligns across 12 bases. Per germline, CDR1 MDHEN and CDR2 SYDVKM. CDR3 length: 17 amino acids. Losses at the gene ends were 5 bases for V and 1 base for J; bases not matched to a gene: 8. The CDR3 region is CASSLPGTGGFNYGYTF. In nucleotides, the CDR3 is TGTGCCAGCAGTCTTCCCGGGACAGGGGGCTTTAACTATGGCTACACCTTC.

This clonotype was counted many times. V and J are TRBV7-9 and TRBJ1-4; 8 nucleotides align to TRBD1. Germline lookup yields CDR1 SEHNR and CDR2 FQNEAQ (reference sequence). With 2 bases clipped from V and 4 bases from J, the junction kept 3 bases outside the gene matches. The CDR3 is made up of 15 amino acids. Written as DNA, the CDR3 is TGTGCCAGCAGCTTACAGGGGGCACTTAATGAAAAACTGTTTTTT. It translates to CASSLQGALNEKLFF.

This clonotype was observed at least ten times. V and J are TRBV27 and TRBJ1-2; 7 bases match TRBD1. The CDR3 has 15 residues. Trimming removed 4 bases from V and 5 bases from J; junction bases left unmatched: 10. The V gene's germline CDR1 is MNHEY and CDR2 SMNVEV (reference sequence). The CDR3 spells CASSSRQGGGYGYTF. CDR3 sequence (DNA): TGTGCCAGCAGTTCCCGACAGGGTGGAGGGTATGGCTACACCTTC.

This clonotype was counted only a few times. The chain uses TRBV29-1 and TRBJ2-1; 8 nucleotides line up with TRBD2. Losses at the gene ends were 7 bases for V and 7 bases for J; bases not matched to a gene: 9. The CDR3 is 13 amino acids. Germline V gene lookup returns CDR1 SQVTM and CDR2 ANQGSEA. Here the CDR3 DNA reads TGCAGCGCCCCCAAGCGGGAGTGGAATGAGCAGTTCTTC. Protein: CSAPKREWNEQFF.

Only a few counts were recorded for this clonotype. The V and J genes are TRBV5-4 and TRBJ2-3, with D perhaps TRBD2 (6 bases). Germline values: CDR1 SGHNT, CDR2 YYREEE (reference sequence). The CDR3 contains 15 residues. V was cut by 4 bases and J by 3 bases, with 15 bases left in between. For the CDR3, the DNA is TGTGCCAGCAGCAAGTCTCTAGCGCGTACAGATACGCAGTATTTT. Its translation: CASSKSLARTDTQYF.

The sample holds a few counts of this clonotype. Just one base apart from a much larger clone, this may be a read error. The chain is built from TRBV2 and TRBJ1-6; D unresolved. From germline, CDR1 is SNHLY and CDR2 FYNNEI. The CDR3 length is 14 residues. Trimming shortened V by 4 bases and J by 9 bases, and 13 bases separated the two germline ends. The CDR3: CASSVDKHGSPLHF. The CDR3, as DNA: TGTGCCAGCAGTGTAGACAAGCACGGTTCACCCCTCCACTTT.

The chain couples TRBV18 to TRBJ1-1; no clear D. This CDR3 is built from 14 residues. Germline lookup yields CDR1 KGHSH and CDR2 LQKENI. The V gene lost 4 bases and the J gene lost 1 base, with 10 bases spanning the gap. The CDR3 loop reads CASSQNSGNTEAFF. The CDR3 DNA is TGTGCCAGCTCACAAAATTCAGGGAACACTGAAGCTTTCTTT. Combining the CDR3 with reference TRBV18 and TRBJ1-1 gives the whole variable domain NAGVMQNPRHLVRRRGQEARLRCSPMKGHSHVYWYRQLPEEGLKFMVYLQKENIIDESGMPKERFSAEFPKEGPSILRIQQVVRGDSAAYFCASSQNSGNTEAFFGQGTRLTVV.

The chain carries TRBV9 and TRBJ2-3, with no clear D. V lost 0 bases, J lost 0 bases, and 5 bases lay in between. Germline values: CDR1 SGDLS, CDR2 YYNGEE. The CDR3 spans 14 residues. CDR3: CASSVGRSTDTQYF. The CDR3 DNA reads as TGTGCCAGCAGCGTAGGGCGAAGCACAGATACGCAGTATTTT.

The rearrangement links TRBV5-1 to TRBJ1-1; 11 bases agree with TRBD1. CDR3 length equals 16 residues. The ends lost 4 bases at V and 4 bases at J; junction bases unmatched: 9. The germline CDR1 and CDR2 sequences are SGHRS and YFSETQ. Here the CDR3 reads CASSRQGQGVITEAFF. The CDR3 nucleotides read TGCGCCAGCAGCCGCCAGGGACAGGGGGTGATCACTGAAGCTTTCTTT.

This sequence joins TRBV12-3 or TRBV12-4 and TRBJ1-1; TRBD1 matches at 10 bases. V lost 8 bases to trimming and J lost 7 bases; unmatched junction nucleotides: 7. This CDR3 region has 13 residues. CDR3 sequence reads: CASGTGEIGEAFF. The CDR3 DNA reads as TGTGCCAGCGGGACAGGGGAAATTGGTGAAGCTTTCTTT.

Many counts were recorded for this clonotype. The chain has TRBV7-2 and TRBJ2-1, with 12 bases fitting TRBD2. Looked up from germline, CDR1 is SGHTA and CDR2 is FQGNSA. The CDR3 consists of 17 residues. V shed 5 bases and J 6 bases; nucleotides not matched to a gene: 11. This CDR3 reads CASSREITSGRINEQFF. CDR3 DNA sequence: TGTGCCAGCAGCCGCGAAATTACTAGCGGGAGGATCAATGAGCAGTTCTTC.

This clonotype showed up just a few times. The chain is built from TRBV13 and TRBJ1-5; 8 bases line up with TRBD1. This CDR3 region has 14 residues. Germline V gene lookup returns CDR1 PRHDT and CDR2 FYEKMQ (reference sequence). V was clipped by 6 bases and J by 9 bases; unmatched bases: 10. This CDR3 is CASSEMDRVGPQHF. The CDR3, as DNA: TGTGCCAGCAGTGAAATGGACAGGGTGGGGCCCCAGCATTTT.

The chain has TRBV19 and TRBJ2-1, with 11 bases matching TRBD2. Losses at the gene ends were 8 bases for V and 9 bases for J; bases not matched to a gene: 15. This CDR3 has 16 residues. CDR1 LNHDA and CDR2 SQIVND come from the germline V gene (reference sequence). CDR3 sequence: CASALGLAGGKTEQFF. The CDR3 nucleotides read TGTGCCAGTGCTTTGGGCCTAGCGGGAGGAAAGACTGAGCAGTTCTTC.

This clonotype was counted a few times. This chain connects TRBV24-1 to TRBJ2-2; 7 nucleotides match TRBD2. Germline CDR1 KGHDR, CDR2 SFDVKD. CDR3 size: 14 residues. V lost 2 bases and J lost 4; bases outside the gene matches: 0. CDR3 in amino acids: CATSDWGGTGELFF. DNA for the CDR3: TGTGCCACCAGTGATTGGGGGGGCACCGGGGAGCTGTTTTTT.

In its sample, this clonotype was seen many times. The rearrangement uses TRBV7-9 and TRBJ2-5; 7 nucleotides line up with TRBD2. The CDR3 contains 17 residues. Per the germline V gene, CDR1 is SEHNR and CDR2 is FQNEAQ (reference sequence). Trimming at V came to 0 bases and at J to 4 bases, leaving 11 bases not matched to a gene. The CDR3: CASSLARASGDRETQYF. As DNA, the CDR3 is TGTGCCAGCAGCTTAGCGCGGGCTAGCGGAGACAGAGAGACCCAGTACTTC. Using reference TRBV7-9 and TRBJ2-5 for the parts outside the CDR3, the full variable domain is DTGVSQNPRHKITKRGQNVTFRCDPISEHNRLYWYRQTLGQGPEFLTYFQNEAQLEKSRLLSDRFSAERPKGSFSTLEIQRTEQGDSAMYLCASSLARASGDRETQYFGPGTRLLVL.

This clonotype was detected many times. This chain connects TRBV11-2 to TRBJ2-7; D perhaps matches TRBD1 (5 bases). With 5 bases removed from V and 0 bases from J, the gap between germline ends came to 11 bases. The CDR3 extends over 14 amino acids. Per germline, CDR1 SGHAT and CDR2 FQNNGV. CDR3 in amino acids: CASSGAGSSYEQYF. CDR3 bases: TGTGCCAGCAGCGGGGCTGGGTCCTCCTACGAGCAGTACTTC.

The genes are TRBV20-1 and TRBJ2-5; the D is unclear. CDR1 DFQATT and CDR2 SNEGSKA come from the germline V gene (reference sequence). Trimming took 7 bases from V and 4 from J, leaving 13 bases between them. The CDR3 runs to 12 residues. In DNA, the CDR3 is TGCAGTGTCACAAGTATTGGAGAGACCCAGTACTTC. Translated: CSVTSIGETQYF.

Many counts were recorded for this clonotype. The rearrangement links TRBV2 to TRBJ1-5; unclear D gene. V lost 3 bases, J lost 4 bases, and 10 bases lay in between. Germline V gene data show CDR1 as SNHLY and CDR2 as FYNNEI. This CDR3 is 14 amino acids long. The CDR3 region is CASSDRSLNQPQHF. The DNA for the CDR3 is TGTGCCAGCAGTGACAGGAGCCTGAATCAGCCCCAGCATTTT.

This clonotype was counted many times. The CDR3 protein is CASSSDQNQPQHF. CDR3 sequence (DNA): TGTGCCAGCAGTTCGGACCAAAATCAGCCCCAGCATTTT. This chain connects TRBV12-3 or TRBV12-4 to TRBJ1-5; no definite D call. Deletions cut 4 bases from V and 4 bases from J, with 8 bases between. This CDR3 is built from 13 residues.

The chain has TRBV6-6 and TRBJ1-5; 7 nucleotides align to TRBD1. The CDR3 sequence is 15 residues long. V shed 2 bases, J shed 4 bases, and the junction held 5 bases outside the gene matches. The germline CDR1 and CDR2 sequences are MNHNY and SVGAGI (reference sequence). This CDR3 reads CASSYDGTANQPQHF. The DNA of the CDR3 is TGTGCCAGCAGTTACGACGGGACAGCTAATCAGCCCCAGCATTTT.

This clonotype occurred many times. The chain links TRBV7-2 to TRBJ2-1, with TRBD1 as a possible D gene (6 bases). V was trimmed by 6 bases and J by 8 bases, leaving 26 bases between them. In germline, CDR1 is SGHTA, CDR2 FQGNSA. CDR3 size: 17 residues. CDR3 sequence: CASRGNRVSNRRDEQFF. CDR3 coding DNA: TGTGCCAGCAGGGGGAACAGGGTATCTAATAGGAGAGATGAGCAGTTCTTC.

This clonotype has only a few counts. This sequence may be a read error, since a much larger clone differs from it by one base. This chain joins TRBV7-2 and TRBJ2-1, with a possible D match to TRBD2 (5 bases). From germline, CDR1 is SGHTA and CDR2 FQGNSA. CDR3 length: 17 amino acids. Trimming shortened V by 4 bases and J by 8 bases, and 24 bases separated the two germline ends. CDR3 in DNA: TGTGCCAGCAGCTCTGGACCAAGCGGACCACTAGGAGATGAGCAGTTCTTC. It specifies CASSSGPSGPLGDEQFF.

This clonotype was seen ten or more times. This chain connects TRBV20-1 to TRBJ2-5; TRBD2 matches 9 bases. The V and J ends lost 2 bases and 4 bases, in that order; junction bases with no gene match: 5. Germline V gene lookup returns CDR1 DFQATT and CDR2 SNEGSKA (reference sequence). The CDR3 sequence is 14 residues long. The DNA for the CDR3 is TGCAGTGCTAGACAAGCGGGGGGAGGAGAGACCCAGTACTTC. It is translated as CSARQAGGGETQYF.

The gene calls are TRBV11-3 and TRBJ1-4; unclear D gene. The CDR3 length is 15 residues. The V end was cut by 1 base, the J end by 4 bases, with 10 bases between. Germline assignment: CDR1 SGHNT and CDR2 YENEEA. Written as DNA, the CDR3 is TGTGCCAGCAGCTTAGCCGGGTTTGGTAATGAAAAACTGTTTTTT. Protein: CASSLAGFGNEKLFF. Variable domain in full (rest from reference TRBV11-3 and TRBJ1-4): EAGVVQSPRYKIIEKKQPVAFWCNPISGHNTLYWYLQNLGQGPELLIRYENEEAVDDSQLPKDRFSAERLKGVDSTLKIQPAELGDSAVYLCASSLAGFGNEKLFFGSGTQLSVL.

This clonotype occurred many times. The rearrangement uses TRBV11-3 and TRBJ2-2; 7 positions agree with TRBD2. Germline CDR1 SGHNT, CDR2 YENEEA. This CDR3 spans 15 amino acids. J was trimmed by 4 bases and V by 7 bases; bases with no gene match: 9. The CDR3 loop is CASNSAGASTGELFF. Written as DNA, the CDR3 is TGTGCCAGCAATTCGGCGGGAGCGAGCACCGGGGAGCTGTTTTTT.